This T cell receptor beta chain came from a study of T-cell memory formation after mild COVID-19. Study-wide findings and caveats: For contracting clones, CD4+ ones sat mainly in CM and EM, CD8+ in EMRA. CD4/CD8 balance characterized clones contracting day 15 to 85, and CD4+ skew characterized later expanders.

Worth noting for this clonotype: The antigen remains unidentified.

MiXCR, applied by TCRdb to the 5' RACE reads, yields one record per CDR3 protein. The sample has hundreds of thousands of distinct CDR3 sequences, around 30% seen once; the top ten hold less than 15%. This CDR3 spans 13 amino acids. V shed 6 bases, J shed 11 bases, and the junction held 9 bases outside the gene matches. CDR1 and CDR2 (germline): SNHLY, FYNNEI. The J gene is TRBJ1-4, the V gene TRBV2; 7 bases map to TRBD1. Sequencing was done on a sample of PBMCs or a T cell subset sorted from them (not recorded which). This clonotype was obtained from an adult woman who had mild COVID-19 (a few samples of this study predate the infection). Cell type and time point are not known. The CDR3 protein is CASSPFDRAKLFF. CDR3 coding DNA: TGTGCCAGCAGCCCCTTTGACAGGGCCAAACTGTTTTTT.